A single sample gave rise to the 29 T cell receptor beta chains below, sequenced in a study of T cells in Graves' hyperthyroidism and ophthalmopathy (dated by TCRdb to the late 2010s). The library was built by means of multiplex PCR. These reads were obtained on an Illumina HiSeq 2000. Amplification of TCR beta CDR3 regions was carried out from RNA transcripts. The TCR CDR3 was subjected to a first round of RT-PCR using the HTBI primer set and the Qiagen OneStep RT-PCR kit. TCRdb cleaned the public reads at Q25 with fastp, built clones with MiXCR and kept in-frame beta chains. Rows with a matching CDR3 protein are joined into one entry that keeps the most common DNA and genes. The sample table lists some 300,000 distinct CDR3 sequences, 13% of them with a count of one. Of the sample, roughly 8% falls within the top ten clones. Sequenced material: blood. The receptors derive from a woman in her twenties or thirties with Graves' hyperthyroidism that later progressed to Graves' ophthalmopathy.

The sample holds one count of this clonotype. This may be a read error: a much more frequent sequence differs by one nucleotide. J is TRBJ2-5 and V is TRBV11-3, with 7 bases lining up with TRBD2. The CDR3 is made up of 13 amino acids. The V gene's germline CDR1 is SGHNT and CDR2 YENEEA. CDR3 loop: CASSLKGGETRYF. For the CDR3, the DNA is TGTGCCAGCAGCCTAAAGGGAGGGGAGACCCGGTACTTC.

The rearrangement joins TRBV5-4 to TRBJ2-5; the D is unclear. The V gene lost 0 bases and the J gene lost 1 base, with 7 bases spanning the gap. The CDR3 contains 14 residues. Germline CDR1 is SGHNT and CDR2 is YYREEE (reference sequence). CDR3 region: CASSLGRAQETQYF. In DNA form, the CDR3 reads TGTGCCAGCAGCTTGGGCCGGGCCCAAGAGACCCAGTACTTC.

This clonotype has ten or more counts. This rearrangement joins TRBV7-2 to TRBJ1-5, with TRBD1 matching over 9 bases. The CDR3 sequence is 16 residues long. The germline gives CDR1 SGHTA, CDR2 FQGNSA. The J segment lost 3 bases and the V segment lost 3 bases, leaving 6 bases of the junction unmatched. CDR3 sequence reads: CASSLVGQGPNQPQHF. CDR3 nucleotide sequence: TGTGCCAGCAGCTTGGTGGGACAGGGCCCCAATCAGCCCCAGCATTTT.

This clonotype appeared many times. The V and J genes are TRBV5-6 and TRBJ2-3; TRBD2 aligns across 7 bases. Trimming cost V 3 bases and J 2 bases; bases outside gene matches: 12. The CDR3 totals 17 residues. The germline V gene has CDR1 SGHDT and CDR2 YYEEEE. Written as DNA, the CDR3 is TGTGCCAGCAGCTCGGGGGGTTGGACCAGAAACACAGATACGCAGTATTTT. It codes for CASSSGGWTRNTDTQYF.

The table lists this clonotype with many counts. The chain links TRBV29-1 to TRBJ2-7; weak D call: TRBD1 (6 bases). Germline V gene lookup returns CDR1 SQVTM and CDR2 ANQGSEA. The CDR3 extends over 13 amino acids. V was cut by 4 bases and J by 0 bases, with 10 bases left in between. For the CDR3, the DNA is TGCAGCGTTGGGACAGACCTCTCCTACGAGCAGTACTTC. Protein product: CSVGTDLSYEQYF.

This clonotype was recorded at least ten times. The chain carries TRBV27 and TRBJ1-2, with 8 bases identical to TRBD1. V shed 1 base, J shed 6 bases, and the junction held 4 bases outside the gene matches. The CDR3 is 14 residues long. Looked up from germline, CDR1 is MNHEY and CDR2 is SMNVEV (reference sequence). The CDR3 coding sequence is TGTGCCAGCAGTTTATTCAGGGGGCGAGATGGCTACACCTTC. Translation: CASSLFRGRDGYTF.

This clonotype showed up just a few times. The J gene is TRBJ2-1, the V gene TRBV7-9; tentatively, D is TRBD1 (6 bases). The germline V and J ends were trimmed by 3 bases and 5 bases, with 11 bases remaining between them. Germline V gene sequence: CDR1 SEHNR, CDR2 FQNEAQ (reference sequence). The CDR3 spans 14 residues. In DNA form, the CDR3 reads TGTGCCAGCAGCTTTGGGGGCGCCAACAATGAGCAGTTCTTC. This translates into CASSFGGANNEQFF.

This clonotype was detected many times. This sequence joins TRBV20-1 and TRBJ1-6; a weak D match, TRBD1 (5 bases). Germline CDR1 and CDR2: DFQATT and SNEGSKA (reference sequence). The CDR3 length is 14 residues. V was shortened by 3 bases and J by 6 bases, with 12 bases between the two germline ends. The DNA for the CDR3 is TGCAGTGCTAGTCCCGCAGGGACTAATTCACCCCTCCACTTT. Its protein product is CSASPAGTNSPLHF.

This clonotype occurred many times. The chain carries TRBV19 and TRBJ1-1; no definite D call. This CDR3 is 13 amino acids long. The V gene's germline CDR1 is LNHDA and CDR2 SQIVND (reference sequence). Trimming took off 2 bases at V and 1 base at J, with 5 bases between the two ends. The CDR3 loop is CASSIKENTEAFF. The CDR3 nucleotides read TGTGCCAGTAGTATAAAGGAGAACACTGAAGCTTTCTTT.

This clonotype has a count of ten or more. The rearrangement joins TRBV6-2 or TRBV6-3 to TRBJ1-1, with TRBD1 as a possible D gene (5 bases). From germline, CDR1 is MNHEY and CDR2 SVGEGT. The CDR3 totals 14 residues. The V gene lost 2 bases and the J gene lost 2 bases, with 9 bases spanning the gap. The CDR3 sequence is CASSYRGRNTEAFF. The CDR3 DNA reads TGTGCCAGCAGTTACCGGGGCAGAAACACTGAAGCTTTCTTT.

This clonotype was detected many times. The CDR3 DNA is TGTGCCAGCAGCTTAGGCCGACCTCGGGCCAGCTCTGGAAACACCATATATTTT. This translates into CASSLGRPRASSGNTIYF. This chain joins TRBV13 and TRBJ1-3; D remains unclear. Germline V gives CDR1 PRHDT, CDR2 FYEKMQ (reference sequence). The CDR3 loop spans 18 amino acids. The V and J ends lost 0 bases and 0 bases respectively, with 15 bases between them.

This clonotype was observed a few times. The chain combines TRBV30 with TRBJ2-7, with D uncertain. Per germline, CDR1 GTSNPN and CDR2 SVGIG (reference sequence). With 0 bases removed from V and 6 bases from J, the gap between germline ends came to 12 bases. CDR3 length: 13 amino acids. The CDR3 here is CAWSVNLLGEQYF. DNA of the CDR3: TGTGCCTGGAGTGTAAACCTCTTAGGCGAGCAGTACTTC.

The genes are TRBV19 and TRBJ2-7; a possible D gene is TRBD2 (6 bases). This CDR3 has 15 residues. V gave up 1 base and J gave up 4 bases, with 14 bases separating them. Germline assignment: CDR1 LNHDA and CDR2 SQIVND (reference sequence). The CDR3 loop is CASSIASGGLYEQYF. The CDR3 nucleotides are TGTGCCAGTAGTATAGCCTCGGGCGGACTATACGAGCAGTACTTC.

This chain uses TRBV7-9 with TRBJ1-2; D not certain. The CDR3 is 14 residues long. The V gene's germline CDR1 is SEHNR and CDR2 FQNEAQ (reference sequence). The V gene lost 4 bases and the J gene lost 9 bases, with 18 bases spanning the gap. CDR3 loop: CASSSSLTPPRYTF. CDR3 DNA sequence: TGTGCCAGCAGCTCGAGTCTTACTCCCCCGCGCTACACCTTC.

This clonotype has only one observation. The CDR3 DNA reads as TGTGCCAGCAGAAACGCCGGGACAGGGGTCTACGAGCAGTACTTC. Its translation is CASRNAGTGVYEQYF. This rearrangement joins TRBV6-2 or TRBV6-3 to TRBJ2-7; 10 positions match TRBD1. Germline V lookup: CDR1 MNHEY, CDR2 SVGEGT. Germline trimming cut 6 bases from V and 3 bases from J; bases unmatched to any gene: 8. The CDR3 loop spans 15 amino acids.

At least ten counts were recorded for this clonotype. The chain is built from TRBV3-1 and TRBJ2-1; 7 nucleotides line up with TRBD2. CDR1 and CDR2 from the germline V gene are LGHDT and YNNKEL (reference sequence). V lost 4 bases and J lost 5; bases outside the gene matches: 11. The CDR3 has 16 amino acids. Written as DNA, the CDR3 is TGTGCCAGCAGCCGCCTTCGGCTAGCGGAGAACAATGAGCAGTTCTTC. Protein sequence: CASSRLRLAENNEQFF.

The gene calls are TRBV7-9 and TRBJ2-1; TRBD2 agrees at 9 bases. CDR1 and CDR2 from the germline V gene are SEHNR and FQNEAQ (reference sequence). After removal of 5 bases from V and 0 bases from J, the junction contained 2 bases not matched to a gene. This CDR3 has 15 residues. CDR3 protein: CASSPSGDSYNEQFF. CDR3 nucleotide sequence: TGTGCCAGCAGCCCTAGCGGGGACTCCTACAATGAGCAGTTCTTC.

As to this clonotype: A much larger clone is a single base away; this may be a read error. CDR3 loop: CASSVTGTSGDEQYF. DNA for the CDR3: TGTGCCAGCAGCGTTACCGGGACTAGTGGTGACGAGCAGTACTTC. The chain links TRBV9 to TRBJ2-7; 8 bases are a match to TRBD2. Unmatched junction bases numbered 9, after V lost 2 bases and J lost 5 bases. CDR3 length: 15 amino acids. The germline CDR1 and CDR2 sequences are SGDLS and YYNGEE.

This clonotype was seen at least ten times. The genes are TRBV5-6 and TRBJ2-7; D not certain. CDR3 size: 15 residues. Trimming pared 1 base from V and 0 bases from J, leaving 11 bases between. Looked up from germline, CDR1 is SGHDT and CDR2 is YYEEEE. CDR3 amino acids: CASSLLRSDSYEQYF. CDR3 DNA: TGTGCCAGCAGCTTGCTTCGCTCAGACTCCTACGAGCAGTACTTC.

In this sample, this clonotype turned up many times. V usage is TRBV10-3 and J usage is TRBJ1-2; possible D gene TRBD1, 5 bases. The germline V and J ends were trimmed by 2 bases and 11 bases, with 9 bases remaining between them. The germline CDR1 and CDR2 sequences are ENHRY and SYGVKD. The CDR3 is 11 residues long. CDR3 nucleotides: TGTGCCATCAGTGAGACGGGACCGTACACCTTC. This gives the protein CAISETGPYTF.

This clonotype was observed a handful of times. The chain recombines TRBV6-1 with TRBJ1-3; no reliable D call. The CDR3 has 13 amino acids. Germline CDR1 and CDR2: MNHNS and SASEGT. Deletions cut 7 bases from V and 2 bases from J, with 9 bases between. The CDR3 protein is CASKVLPGNTIYF. The CDR3 region has the DNA TGTGCCAGCAAGGTCTTGCCTGGAAACACCATATATTTT.

In this sample, this clonotype turned up many times. The rearrangement uses TRBV30 and TRBJ1-5, with D possibly matching TRBD1 (5 bases). This CDR3 has 15 amino acids. Germline CDR1 and CDR2: GTSNPN and SVGIG (reference sequence). Trimming took 1 base from V and 6 from J, leaving 16 bases between them. DNA for the CDR3: TGTGCCTGGAGTGCACAGGTCCAGGCGGGTCAGCCCCAGCATTTT. Translating it yields CAWSAQVQAGQPQHF.

V is TRBV3-1 and J is TRBJ2-3; D unclear. From germline, CDR1 is LGHDT and CDR2 YNNKEL (reference sequence). CDR3 size: 15 residues. The V gene lost 1 base and the J gene lost 2 bases, with 10 bases spanning the gap. Here the CDR3 reads CASSQVKGATDTQYF. CDR3 sequence (DNA): TGTGCCAGCAGCCAAGTTAAGGGTGCCACAGATACGCAGTATTTT.

This clonotype was detected a few times. This sequence joins TRBV29-1 and TRBJ2-2; no reliable D call. From germline, CDR1 is SQVTM and CDR2 ANQGSEA. V lost 5 bases and J lost 7, with 5 bases in between. This CDR3 region has 10 residues. The CDR3 loop reads CSVLVGELFF. In nucleotides, the CDR3 is TGCAGCGTTCTCGTCGGGGAGCTGTTTTTT.

This clonotype has a handful of counts. The CDR3 loop is CASSSDIAGELETQYF. The CDR3 DNA sequence: TGTGCCAGCAGCTCCGACATAGCGGGAGAGTTAGAGACCCAGTACTTC. The genes are TRBV3-1 and TRBJ2-5, with 9 bases lining up with TRBD2. Trimming cost V 5 bases and J 4 bases; bases outside gene matches: 11. This CDR3 comprises 16 residues. Germline V gene lookup returns CDR1 LGHDT and CDR2 YNNKEL (reference sequence).

Ten or more counts support this clonotype. This chain links TRBV11-2 with TRBJ2-7, with a possible D match to TRBD2 (6 bases). The ends were cut back, 5 bases at V and 2 bases at J, with 25 bases in the middle. Germline values: CDR1 SGHAT, CDR2 FQNNGV. The CDR3 covers 18 residues. CDR3 bases: TGTGCCAGCAGCCGAGGGACTGCCGGAGAGGCCGGTACCTACGAGCAGTACTTC. It translates to CASSRGTAGEAGTYEQYF.

This clonotype has ten or more counts. The CDR3 nucleotides are TGTGCCAGCTTTAAGGGTTCGACAGATACGCAGTATTTT. This gives the protein CASFKGSTDTQYF. This chain joins TRBV2 and TRBJ2-3; D remains unclear. This CDR3 is 13 amino acids long. CDR1 and CDR2 (germline): SNHLY, FYNNEI. The V end was cut by 8 bases, the J end by 3 bases, with 12 bases between.

A few counts support this clonotype. The genes are TRBV28 and TRBJ1-2, with D possibly matching TRBD1 (6 bases). Deletions cut 6 bases from V and 4 bases from J, with 12 bases between. This CDR3 is built from 13 residues. The V gene's germline CDR1 is MDHEN and CDR2 SYDVKM. CDR3 protein: CASRNRESYGYTF. Written as DNA, the CDR3 is TGTGCCAGCAGAAACAGGGAATCCTATGGCTACACCTTC.

This clonotype was counted between two and nine times. The rearrangement links TRBV19 to TRBJ1-6, with D unresolved. Germline V lookup: CDR1 LNHDA, CDR2 SQIVND (reference sequence). This CDR3 is built from 13 residues. V lost 5 bases to trimming and J lost 6 bases, with 8 bases between them. CDR3 protein: CASSPGLNSPLHF. CDR3 DNA sequence: TGTGCCAGTAGTCCCGGACTTAATTCACCCCTCCACTTT.